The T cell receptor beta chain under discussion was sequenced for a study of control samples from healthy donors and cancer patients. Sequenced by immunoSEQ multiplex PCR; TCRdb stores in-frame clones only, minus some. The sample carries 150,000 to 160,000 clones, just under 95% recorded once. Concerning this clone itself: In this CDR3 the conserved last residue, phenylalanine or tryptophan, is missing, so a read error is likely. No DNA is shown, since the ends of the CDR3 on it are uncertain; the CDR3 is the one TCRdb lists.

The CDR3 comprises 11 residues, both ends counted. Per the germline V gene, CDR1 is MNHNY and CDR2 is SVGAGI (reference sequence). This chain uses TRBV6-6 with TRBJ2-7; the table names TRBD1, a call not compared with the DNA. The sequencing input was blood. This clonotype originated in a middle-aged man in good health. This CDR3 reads CASSYGARVEI.